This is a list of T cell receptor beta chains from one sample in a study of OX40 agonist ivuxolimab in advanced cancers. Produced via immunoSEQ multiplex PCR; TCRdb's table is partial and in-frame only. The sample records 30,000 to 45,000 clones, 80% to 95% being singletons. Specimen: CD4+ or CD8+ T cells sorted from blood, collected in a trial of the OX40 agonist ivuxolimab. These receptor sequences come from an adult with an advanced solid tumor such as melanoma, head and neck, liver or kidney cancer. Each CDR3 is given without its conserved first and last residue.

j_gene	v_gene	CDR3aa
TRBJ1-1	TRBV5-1	ASSETGFGGTEAF
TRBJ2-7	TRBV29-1	SVSLLAGPNYEQY
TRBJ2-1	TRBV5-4	ASSLGLAGRGNEQF
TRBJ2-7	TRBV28	ASAGSWEHEQY
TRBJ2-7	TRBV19	ASSIGVGGVYEQY
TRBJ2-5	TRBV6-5	ASSYSVGVAETQY
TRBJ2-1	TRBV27	ASTGGGSYNEQF
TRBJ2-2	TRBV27	ASRNQLAGGPGATGELF
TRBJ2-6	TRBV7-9	ASSSTGSGANVLT
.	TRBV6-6	ASSYARDEQY
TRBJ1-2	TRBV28	ASSWTGASNYGYT